These 10 T cell receptor beta chains share one sample of origin, sequenced in a study of cytomegalovirus exposure and HLA in healthy donors (TCRdb year 2017). The method was the immunoSEQ multiplex PCR assay. The multiplex PCR relied on a mix of 60 forward primers for TCR Vbeta segments and 13 reverse primers for TCR Jbeta segments. TCRdb carries this immuneACCESS record with in-frame sequences only. Its versions omit some clonotypes, under half of them owing to an unresolved V gene in the studies checked, with the rest unexplained. In this sample the table shows more than 250,000 clones, about 90% of which occur a single time. The ten most abundant clones make up less than 2.5% of the sample. The specimen was PBMCs. Receptor source: a woman younger than 35 in good health and CMV-seronegative.

The CDR3 nucleotides are TGTGCCAGCACCCTGGGAGGGGGGGTAAGCACAGATACGCAGTATTTT. This gives the protein CASTLGGGVSTDTQYF. This sequence joins TRBV5-5 and TRBJ2-3; TRBD2 is a possible D gene (7 bases). The V end was cut by 6 bases, the J end by 0 bases, with 17 bases between. There are 16 residues in the CDR3. CDR1 is SGHKS and CDR2 is YYEKEE in the germline V gene (reference sequence).

The chain recombines TRBV5-4 with TRBJ1-6, with unresolved D. The CDR3 has 18 residues. Between the trimmed V and J ends, which lost 2 bases and 8 bases, there was a span of 23 bases. In germline, CDR1 is SGHNT, CDR2 YYREEE (reference sequence). The CDR3 DNA reads as TGTGCCAGCAGCTTTCGCCCGGCGGGGTTGATACTGGATTCACCCCTCCACTTT. Protein sequence: CASSFRPAGLILDSPLHF.

The chain uses TRBV27 and TRBJ1-6; weak D call: TRBD1 (5 bases). V lost 3 bases and J lost 10, with 7 bases in between. CDR1 and CDR2 from the germline V gene are MNHEY and SMNVEV (reference sequence). This CDR3 is 12 amino acids long. CDR3 bases: TGTGCCAGCAGTTTCAGGGAATCACCCCTCCACTTT. Its translation: CASSFRESPLHF.

This sequence joins TRBV30 and TRBJ1-2, with a possible D match to TRBD1 (5 bases). Trimming removed 0 bases from V and 8 bases from J, with 10 bases in between. The CDR3 length is 12 residues. CDR1 and CDR2 (germline): GTSNPN, SVGIG (reference sequence). CDR3 loop: CAWSVTVGGYTF. Here the CDR3 DNA reads TGTGCCTGGAGTGTGACAGTAGGAGGCTACACCTTC.

DNA of the CDR3: TGTGCCAGCAGCCGGACGGGGGATTGGTACAATGAGCAGTTCTTC. Its translation is CASSRTGDWYNEQFF. The chain carries TRBV7-9 and TRBJ2-1, with D tentatively TRBD2 (6 bases). Trimming pared 5 bases from V and 4 bases from J, leaving 15 bases between. Germline V CDR1 and CDR2: SEHNR, FQNEAQ (reference sequence). The length of the CDR3 is 15 residues.

The CDR3 nucleotides are TGTGCCAGTAGTATATCGACAGGGACCGATACGCAGTATTTT. Translated, it gives CASSISTGTDTQYF. This sequence joins TRBV19 and TRBJ2-3, with TRBD1 matching 7 bases. V was pared by 2 bases and J by 6 bases, with 5 bases of the junction left unmatched. Germline V gives CDR1 LNHDA, CDR2 SQIVND (reference sequence). This CDR3 has 14 amino acids.

The chain has TRBV5-4 and TRBJ2-1, with 15 bases identical to TRBD2. Trimming cost V 1 base and J 8 bases; bases outside gene matches: 10. This CDR3 has 18 amino acids. Per germline, CDR1 SGHNT and CDR2 YYREEE (reference sequence). The CDR3 loop is CASSLQGLAGGSRYEQFF. Here the CDR3 DNA reads TGTGCCAGCAGCTTGCAAGGACTAGCGGGGGGGTCGAGGTATGAGCAGTTCTTC.

The genes are TRBV9 and TRBJ2-2; D may be TRBD2 (5 bases). The germline V gene has CDR1 SGDLS and CDR2 YYNGEE. The CDR3 has 17 amino acids. V was trimmed by 2 bases and J by 1 base, leaving 15 bases between them. The CDR3 DNA sequence: TGTGCCAGCAGCGTTCCCTTGACGGGGAGGAACACCGGGGAGCTGTTTTTT. It is translated as CASSVPLTGRNTGELFF.

The V call is TRBV30, the J call TRBJ2-7, with D unclear. This CDR3 spans 11 amino acids. V lost 3 bases to trimming and J lost 3 bases, with 6 bases between them. Germline lookup yields CDR1 GTSNPN and CDR2 SVGIG (reference sequence). This CDR3 is CAWSHSYEQYF. In DNA, the CDR3 is TGTGCCTGGAGCCACAGCTACGAGCAGTACTTC.

The chain links TRBV6-4 to TRBJ2-3, with 8 bases fitting TRBD2. CDR3 length: 15 residues. The germline CDR1 and CDR2 sequences are MRHNA and SNTAGT. With 6 bases clipped from V and 4 bases from J, the junction kept 9 bases outside the gene matches. CDR3 DNA: TGTGCCAGCAGCAAGCTCGGGGGGGCATCAGATACGCAGTATTTT. Amino acids: CASSKLGGASDTQYF.